This T cell receptor beta chain is from a study of T cell responses to AZD1222 COVID-19 vaccine. The study, taken as a whole, reports: Unmutated variant regions are reportedly the target of nearly half of TCRs that are spike-specific. Most donors were white British, females outnumbered males, and clonal diversity was possibly underestimated.

Comment on this clone: What it binds is not known.

Libraries were prepared by immunoSEQ multiplex PCR; TCRdb keeps only in-frame clonotypes and omits some of them. The table has more than 90,000 clones, 84% seen once. CDR1 and CDR2 (germline): LNHNV, YYDKDF (reference sequence). This CDR3 has 18 residues. Trimming left V 3 bases short and J 0 bases short, with 15 bases between. This clonotype originated in an adult in good health. Sequencing used peripheral blood, obtained on day 0 of AZD1222 vaccination. The V gene is TRBV15, the J gene TRBJ1-6; D is unresolved. CDR3 sequence reads: CATSRLQTTSSYNSPLHF. CDR3 DNA: TGTGCCACCAGCAGGCTTCAGACTACGAGCTCCTATAATTCACCCCTCCACTTT.